Below, 31 T cell receptor beta chains from the same sample are listed, as sequenced in a study of blood T cells in healthy people across ages. Alongside a J-beta primer mix, a sample-barcoded 5' primer served in a second PCR lasting about 6 to 11 cycles. TCRdb re-called the 5' RACE reads through MiXCR, storing one row per CDR3 protein. The repertoire includes fewer than 1.5 million distinct CDR3 sequences, 42% of them detected once, and less than 8% sits in the top ten. Sequences were obtained from blood. Receptors were obtained from a woman aged 18-29 years in good health.

V and J are TRBV11-2 and TRBJ2-2; 8 bases are shared with TRBD2. The CDR3 has 16 residues. J was trimmed by 7 bases and V by 5 bases; bases with no gene match: 12. From germline, CDR1 is SGHAT and CDR2 FQNNGV. The CDR3 bases are TGTGCCAGCAGCGAGACTAGTGCGGGGGGTTACGGGGAGCTGTTTTTT. Translated, it gives CASSETSAGGYGELFF.

The rearrangement uses TRBV4-1 and TRBJ1-2, with 8 bases identical to TRBD1. J gave up 4 bases and V 3 bases, and 13 bases lay outside the gene matches. The germline V gene has CDR1 MGHRA and CDR2 YSYEKL. The CDR3 has 17 residues. The CDR3 loop reads CASSQTASTGGIYGYTF. CDR3 DNA sequence: TGCGCCAGCAGCCAGACCGCCTCCACAGGGGGAATCTATGGCTACACCTTC.

This clonotype was picked up a small number of times. This chain connects TRBV7-9 to TRBJ2-3; 8 bases map to TRBD2. With V trimmed by 5 bases and J by 0 bases, 13 bases remained unmatched. Germline CDR1 and CDR2: SEHNR and FQNEAQ (reference sequence). The CDR3 runs to 18 residues. CDR3 sequence reads: CASSITSGRGHSTDTQYF. The DNA of the CDR3 is TGTGCCAGCAGCATAACCAGCGGGAGAGGTCATAGCACAGATACGCAGTATTTT.

This clonotype appeared a single time. This chain connects TRBV20-1 to TRBJ2-1; D might be TRBD2 (7 bases). V gave up 5 bases and J gave up 7 bases, with 18 bases separating them. Germline CDR1 DFQATT, CDR2 SNEGSKA (reference sequence). This CDR3 contains 14 residues. The chain's CDR3 is CSAPGRGAENEQFF. DNA of the CDR3: TGCAGTGCTCCAGGTCGGGGGGCTGAGAATGAGCAGTTCTTC.

A single count supports this clonotype. The chain couples TRBV20-1 to TRBJ1-5; a possible D gene is TRBD1 (6 bases). Germline CDR1 DFQATT, CDR2 SNEGSKA (reference sequence). This CDR3 spans 14 amino acids. V was cut by 2 bases and J by 4 bases, with 12 bases left in between. CDR3 in amino acids: CSARFDRSNQPQHF. Here the CDR3 DNA reads TGCAGTGCTAGATTCGACAGGTCAAATCAGCCCCAGCATTTT.

The table lists this clonotype with a few counts. The chain employs TRBV5-1 and TRBJ2-5, with TRBD1 matching 10 bases. Germline V gene data show CDR1 as SGHRS and CDR2 as YFSETQ. The V and J ends lost 3 bases and 3 bases, in that order; junction bases with no gene match: 2. The CDR3 has 14 residues. The CDR3 reads CASSWDRGEETQYF. The CDR3 coding sequence is TGCGCCAGCAGCTGGGACAGGGGAGAAGAGACCCAGTACTTC.

The genes are TRBV30 and TRBJ2-7; TRBD1 matches 12 bases. The CDR3 is 15 amino acids. Germline V lookup: CDR1 GTSNPN, CDR2 SVGIG (reference sequence). V lost 3 bases and J lost 3; bases outside the gene matches: 6. The CDR3 loop is CAWSLGTGGFYEQYF. The CDR3 DNA follows: TGTGCCTGGAGCCTCGGGACAGGGGGCTTCTACGAGCAGTACTTC.

The chain links TRBV12-3 or TRBV12-4 to TRBJ1-2; tentatively, D is TRBD1 (5 bases). The CDR3 extends over 13 amino acids. V lost 5 bases and J 4 bases, leaving 11 bases between the germline ends. The CDR3 here is CASSVREFYGYTF. The CDR3 DNA reads as TGTGCCAGCAGTGTCAGGGAGTTCTATGGCTACACCTTC.

V is TRBV7-2 and J is TRBJ2-1; TRBD2 aligns across 9 bases. Germline loops: CDR1 SGHTA, CDR2 FQGNSA. V shed 3 bases and J 2 bases; nucleotides not matched to a gene: 2. The CDR3 runs 15 residues. CDR3 DNA: TGTGCCAGCAGCTTCCGCGGGGGGGCCTACAATGAGCAGTTCTTC. Protein: CASSFRGGAYNEQFF.

V is TRBV2 and J is TRBJ1-1; D might be TRBD1 (5 bases). The CDR3 covers 15 residues. Germline V gives CDR1 SNHLY, CDR2 FYNNEI. Trimming removed 5 bases from V and 7 bases from J, with 20 bases in between. CDR3 sequence: CASSQEGNVGSEAFF. In nucleotides, the CDR3 is TGTGCCAGCAGTCAGGAGGGGAACGTAGGCAGTGAAGCTTTCTTT.

This chain joins TRBV7-8 and TRBJ2-3, with a weak D call TRBD2 (5 bases). This CDR3 is built from 20 residues. The V end lost 3 bases, the J end lost 3 bases, and 28 bases lay between the germline ends. Per the germline V gene, CDR1 is SGHVS and CDR2 is FQNEAQ. CDR3 sequence reads: CASSLGEVPTQNIPTDTQYF. DNA of the CDR3: TGTGCCAGCAGCTTGGGAGAGGTTCCGACGCAAAACATACCAACAGATACGCAGTATTTT.

This clonotype was observed at least ten times. The V call is TRBV4-1, the J call TRBJ2-1, with 7 bases identical to TRBD2. Germline V CDR1 and CDR2: MGHRA, YSYEKL. The CDR3 runs 15 residues. Germline trimming cut 1 base from V and 1 base from J; bases unmatched to any gene: 1. As DNA, the CDR3 is TGCGCCAGCAGCCAAGGAGCGGGATCCTACAATGAGCAGTTCTTC. Translation gives CASSQGAGSYNEQFF.

This chain links TRBV6-2 or TRBV6-3 with TRBJ2-1, with 8 bases lining up with TRBD2. The J segment lost 10 bases and the V segment lost 5 bases, leaving 16 bases of the junction unmatched. Germline CDR1 reads MNHEY; CDR2 reads SVGEGT. This CDR3 contains 16 residues. DNA of the CDR3: TGTGCCAGCAGTAACCCTCGGGCGGGGGGTACGTACGAGCAGTTCTTC. Protein sequence: CASSNPRAGGTYEQFF.

This sequence joins TRBV25-1 and TRBJ1-2, with D hard to call. The CDR3 is 13 residues long. CDR1 and CDR2 from the germline V gene are MGHDK and SYGVNS. V lost 0 bases to trimming and J lost 4 bases, with 6 bases between them. CDR3 loop: CASSEYSPYGYTF. The CDR3 region has the DNA TGTGCCAGCAGTGAATATTCTCCCTATGGCTACACCTTC.

This chain connects TRBV9 to TRBJ2-5; TRBD1 matches at 9 bases. J lost 4 bases, V lost 0 bases, and 7 bases had no gene match. Germline-derived CDR1 and CDR2 are SGDLS and YYNGEE. The CDR3 runs to 16 residues. CDR3 bases: TGTGCCAGCAGCGTAGCGGGACAGGGAGTAGGAGAGACCCAGTACTTC. Protein: CASSVAGQGVGETQYF.

This clonotype appeared a few times. CDR3 in amino acids: CASSSDRSYAEAFF. CDR3 DNA sequence: TGCGCCAGCAGCTCGGACAGGTCTTACGCTGAAGCTTTCTTT. The rearrangement joins TRBV5-1 to TRBJ1-1, with 7 nucleotides matching TRBD1. Germline lookup yields CDR1 SGHRS and CDR2 YFSETQ. Trimming removed 3 bases from V and 6 bases from J; junction bases left unmatched: 8. The CDR3 spans 14 residues. Full variable domain (missing parts from reference TRBV5-1 and TRBJ1-1): KAGVTQTPRYLIKTRGQQVTLSCSPISGHRSVSWYQQTPGQGLQFLFEYFSETQRNKGNFPGRFSGRQFSNSRSEMNVSTLELGDSALYLCASSSDRSYAEAFFGQGTRLTVV.

This clonotype has a handful of counts. The CDR3 reads CASSVDGADGYTF. The CDR3, as DNA: TGTGCCAGCAGCGTAGACGGGGCTGATGGCTACACCTTC. This chain connects TRBV9 to TRBJ1-2; TRBD1 might be the D (5 bases). CDR1 and CDR2 from the germline V gene are SGDLS and YYNGEE. The CDR3 length is 13 residues. Trimming shortened V by 0 bases and J by 6 bases, and 9 bases separated the two germline ends. The whole variable domain, filled in from reference TRBV9 and TRBJ1-2, reads DSGVTQTPKHLITATGQRVTLRCSPRSGDLSVYWYQQSLDQGLQFLIQYYNGEERAKGNILERFSAQQFPDLHSELNLSSLELGDSALYFCASSVDGADGYTFGSGTRLTVV.

The chain couples TRBV7-2 to TRBJ1-2, with D maybe TRBD1 (6 bases). The CDR3 has 15 residues. CDR1 and CDR2 from the germline V gene are SGHTA and FQGNSA. Trimming removed 5 bases at V and 8 bases at J, with 21 bases between. This chain's CDR3 is CASSPHGRGAMGYTF. CDR3 nucleotide sequence: TGTGCCAGCAGCCCGCATGGGCGGGGGGCAATGGGCTACACCTTC.

The rearrangement uses TRBV7-2 and TRBJ1-4; 8 bases fit TRBD1. CDR1 is SGHTA and CDR2 is FQGNSA in the germline V gene. V lost 5 bases to trimming and J lost 10 bases; unmatched junction nucleotides: 9. The CDR3 is 14 residues long. Written as DNA, the CDR3 is TGTGCCAGCAGCCAGTTGACAGGGGTGGGAAAACTGTTTTTT. Protein: CASSQLTGVGKLFF.

This clonotype was counted only a few times. The chain combines TRBV24-1 with TRBJ2-3; 8 bases match TRBD2. The CDR3 length is 16 residues. V lost 0 bases, J lost 7 bases, and 8 bases stayed unmatched. The germline gives CDR1 KGHDR, CDR2 SFDVKD. CDR3 DNA: TGTGCCACCAGTGATTTGGTTAGCGGGACAAGCCATACGCAGTATTTT. This translates into CATSDLVSGTSHTQYF.

The gene calls are TRBV12-3 or TRBV12-4 and TRBJ2-7, with 7 positions matching TRBD2. The CDR3 loop spans 14 amino acids. Trimming cost V 4 bases and J 2 bases; bases outside gene matches: 5. The CDR3 DNA sequence: TGTGCCAGCAGTTCTAGCGGCCCTGCCTACGAGCAGTACTTC. It encodes CASSSSGPAYEQYF.

The rearrangement links TRBV3-1 to TRBJ1-1; D uncertain. Germline CDR1 is LGHDT and CDR2 is YNNKEL (reference sequence). The CDR3 length is 14 residues. The V and J ends lost 0 bases and 7 bases respectively, with 12 bases between them. CDR3 amino acids: CASSQEYGRGEAFF. DNA for the CDR3: TGTGCCAGCAGCCAAGAATACGGACGGGGTGAAGCTTTCTTT.

J is TRBJ2-1 and V is TRBV6-5, with 14 bases lining up with TRBD2. CDR1 and CDR2 (germline): MNHEY, SVGAGI. J was trimmed by 8 bases and V by 4 bases; bases with no gene match: 10. This CDR3 spans 17 amino acids. CDR3 region: CASSSQPGTSGGHEQFF. In DNA form, the CDR3 reads TGTGCCAGCAGTTCACAACCCGGGACTAGCGGGGGCCATGAGCAGTTCTTC.

The chain is built from TRBV7-9 and TRBJ2-2; 8 bases are a match to TRBD1. With V trimmed by 4 bases and J by 4 bases, 8 bases remained unmatched. The germline gives CDR1 SEHNR, CDR2 FQNEAQ (reference sequence). The CDR3 runs 16 residues. The CDR3 spells CASSYRTGSFTGELFF. CDR3 DNA sequence: TGTGCCAGCAGCTACCGGACAGGGAGCTTCACCGGGGAGCTGTTTTTT.

This clonotype was detected many times. The chain is built from TRBV29-1 and TRBJ2-3; TRBD2 is a possible D gene (6 bases). The length of the CDR3 is 12 residues. The germline V and J ends were trimmed by 3 bases and 3 bases, with 7 bases remaining between them. The V gene's germline CDR1 is SQVTM and CDR2 ANQGSEA. The CDR3 DNA is TGCAGCGTTGAGGGGGGTACAGATACGCAGTATTTT. Its protein product is CSVEGGTDTQYF.

This clonotype was found a few times. The rearrangement joins TRBV2 to TRBJ2-3; TRBD1 is a possible D gene (5 bases). Germline loops: CDR1 SNHLY, CDR2 FYNNEI. The CDR3 length is 14 residues. Deletions cut 3 bases from V and 0 bases from J, with 7 bases between. CDR3 DNA sequence: TGTGCCAGCAGTGAGGACACTAGCACAGATACGCAGTATTTT. It yields the protein CASSEDTSTDTQYF. The complete variable domain, with remaining parts taken from reference TRBV2 and TRBJ2-3, reads EPEVTQTPSHQVTQMGQEVILRCVPISNHLYFYWYRQILGQKVEFLVSFYNNEISEKSEIFDDQFSVERPDGSNFTLKIRSTKLEDSAMYFCASSEDTSTDTQYFGPGTRLTVL.

Note on this clonotype: A read error is possible here, since a much larger clone lies one base away. This chain links TRBV11-2 with TRBJ2-4; weak D call: TRBD2 (6 bases). The J call may be faulty, since TRBJ2-5 better matches the DNA end. CDR3 length: 16 amino acids. CDR1 and CDR2 (germline): SGHAT, FQNNGV. The CDR3 reads CASSPILPGRRETQYF. CDR3 DNA sequence: TGTGCCAGCAGCCCAATCCTACCAGGGAGGAGAGAGACCCAGTACTTC.

This chain connects TRBV10-3 to TRBJ2-5; 9 bases fit TRBD2. TRBJ2-7 matches the DNA end more closely, so the J call is doubtful. Germline CDR1 is ENHRY and CDR2 is SYGVKD. This CDR3 region has 15 residues. In nucleotides, the CDR3 is TGTGCCATCAGTGGAGGGGCTAGCGGGACCTACGAGCAGTACTTC. Translation: CAISGGASGTYEQYF.

The genes are TRBV7-2 and TRBJ2-5; D gene uncertain. CDR3 length: 13 amino acids. V was shortened by 3 bases and J by 4 bases, with 9 bases between the two germline ends. CDR1 is SGHTA and CDR2 is FQGNSA in the germline V gene. CDR3 region: CASSLERTETQYF. The CDR3 coding sequence is TGTGCCAGCAGCTTGGAAAGGACAGAGACCCAGTACTTC.

This clonotype was observed many times. The V and J genes are TRBV7-2 and TRBJ2-1; TRBD2 aligns across 9 bases. The germline V gene encodes CDR1 SGHTA and CDR2 FQGNSA. There are 15 residues in the CDR3. V gave up 2 bases and J gave up 5 bases; unmatched junction bases: 4. The CDR3 sequence is CASSLPPSGNNEQFF. CDR3 bases: TGTGCCAGCAGCTTACCTCCTAGCGGGAACAATGAGCAGTTCTTC. The whole variable domain, filled in from reference TRBV7-2 and TRBJ2-1, reads GAGVSQSPSNKVTEKGKDVELRCDPISGHTALYWYRQSLGQGLEFLIYFQGNSAPDKSGLPSDRFSAERTGGSVSTLTIQRTQQEDSAVYLCASSLPPSGNNEQFFGPGTRLTVL.

The V gene is TRBV9, the J gene TRBJ2-7; D ambiguous. Germline V lookup: CDR1 SGDLS, CDR2 YYNGEE. This CDR3 comprises 15 residues. V was clipped by 0 bases and J by 1 base, with 11 bases between them. This CDR3 is CASSVDSDISYEQYF. The CDR3 coding sequence is TGTGCCAGCAGCGTAGATTCTGATATTTCCTACGAGCAGTACTTC.